This T cell receptor (beta chain) was observed in a study of blood T cells in healthy people across ages. The second PCR ran roughly 7 to 12 cycles with a sample-barcoded 5' primer and J-beta primers. TCRdb re-analysed the 5' RACE reads in MiXCR, keeping a single row per CDR3 protein. The sample lists roughly 930,000 distinct CDR3 sequences, roughly 52% occurring once. CDR1 MNHEY and CDR2 SMNVEV come from the germline V gene (reference sequence). The CDR3 is 16 residues long. V lost 10 bases and J lost 4; bases outside the gene matches: 15. Total RNA, at least 5 micrograms per sample, was extracted from PBMCs.

The receptor was isolated from a man between 25 and 39 years old in good health. The sample taken for sequencing was blood. V usage is TRBV27 and J usage is TRBJ2-2; 7 positions agree with TRBD1. The chain's CDR3 is CATTSGTALFTGELFF. DNA for the CDR3: TGTGCCACAACCTCTGGGACAGCTTTATTCACCGGGGAGCTGTTTTTT.